This TCR beta chain was observed in a study of control samples from healthy donors and cancer patients. Only in-frame clones appear in the TCRdb table, and some are missing; sequencing was by immunoSEQ multiplex PCR. The table lists around 170,000 clones, about 90% of them singletons. The sample comprised blood. This sequence originates from a woman aged 30 to 39 in good health.

The CDR3 loop is CASSPCGGREISYEQYF. The CDR3 nucleotides are TGTGCCAGCAGCCCTTGCGGGGGACGGGAGATATCCTACGAGCAGTACTTC. V gene TRBV12-1 combines with J gene TRBJ2-7; the D call TRBD2 from the table was never checked on the DNA. TRBV12-1 is reported as a pseudogene. The CDR3 is 17 amino acids.